This record covers a single TCR beta chain. Its antigen is not identified. The donors gave bone marrow, and they were healthy. V was pared by 5 bases and J by 0 bases, with 8 bases of the junction left unmatched. The CDR3 runs 16 residues. Looked up from germline, CDR1 is SGHAT and CDR2 is FQNNGV. The source of the sample is a study of cytomegalovirus exposure and HLA in healthy donors. Whole-study findings and limits: Overall, some 160 TCR beta chains were annotated as cytomegalovirus-associated. For most subjects, TCR beta sequences were reported to predict HLA-A and HLA-B alleles with accuracy. Later analysis identified a missense DCLRE1C variant that was linked to TCR beta V- and J-gene trimming.

The PCR was carried out with 60 Vbeta primers and 13 Jbeta primers. Libraries were prepared by immunoSEQ multiplex PCR; TCRdb keeps only in-frame clonotypes and omits some of them. The table lists 130,000 to 150,000 clones, 60% to 80% of them singletons. This receptor was identified in a woman aged 30 to 39 in good health and CMV-seronegative. The sample taken for sequencing was PBMCs. The J gene is TRBJ2-5, the V gene TRBV11-2, with 8 bases matching TRBD1. The CDR3 coding sequence is TGTGCCAGCAGCCGTACAGGGGGGTTGTACCAAGAGACCCAGTACTTC. This encodes CASSRTGGLYQETQYF. Drawing the rest from reference TRBV11-2 and TRBJ2-5, the complete variable domain is EAGVAQSPRYKIIEKRQSVAFWCNPISGHATLYWYQQILGQGPKLLIQFQNNGVVDDSQLPKDRFSAERLKGVDSTLKIQPAKLEDSAVYLCASSRTGGLYQETQYFGPGTRLLVL.